The 30 T cell receptor beta chains below were found in one sample sequenced in a study of T-cell reconstitution after alpha-beta-depleted transplantation in children. The TCRbeta library incorporated unique molecular identifiers. TCRdb fed the PCR reads into MiXCR, producing one record per CDR3 protein. This table has 200,000 or so distinct CDR3 sequences, roughly 6.3% appearing once. The sample in question was PBMCs, obtained before TCRalphabeta/CD19-depleted stem cell transplant. All receptors come from a girl under two years old with combined immunodeficiency, due to receive a stem cell transplant.

This clonotype was recorded many times. This sequence joins TRBV7-8 and TRBJ2-3; TRBD2 might be the D (5 bases). The CDR3 totals 20 residues. Trimming took 6 bases from V and 2 from J, leaving 30 bases between them. Germline V gene data show CDR1 as SGHVS and CDR2 as FQNEAQ. CDR3 DNA: TGTGCCAGCAGTCCAAGATCAGTGGCGGACTTGAACTTACTCACAGATACGCAGTATTTT. It translates to CASSPRSVADLNLLTDTQYF.

Ten or more counts support this clonotype. The chain combines TRBV6-2 or TRBV6-3 with TRBJ2-7; D gene uncertain. CDR1 is MNHEY and CDR2 is SVGEGT in the germline V gene. The CDR3 extends over 12 amino acids. Trimming took off 2 bases at V and 0 bases at J, with 2 bases between the two ends. CDR3 sequence: CASSYISYEQYF. The CDR3 DNA sequence: TGTGCCAGCAGTTACATCTCCTACGAGCAGTACTTC.

Ten or more counts support this clonotype. The gene calls are TRBV7-2 and TRBJ2-1; possibly TRBD1 or TRBD2 for D (6 bases each). Per germline, CDR1 SGHTA and CDR2 FQGNSA. The CDR3 is 16 amino acids. Trimming removed 6 bases from V and 2 bases from J, with 17 bases in between. Here the CDR3 reads CASSRDGGQTYNEQFF. DNA for the CDR3: TGTGCCAGCAGTCGAGACGGGGGACAAACCTACAATGAGCAGTTCTTC.

At least ten counts were recorded for this clonotype. The chain couples TRBV4-3 to TRBJ2-3, with TRBD1 identical over 8 bases. CDR3 length: 16 amino acids. CDR1 is LGHNA, CDR2 YSLEER, per germline. Germline trimming cut 3 bases from V and 2 bases from J; bases unmatched to any gene: 7. The CDR3 reads CASSHGTGGLTDTQYF. As DNA, the CDR3 is TGCGCCAGCAGCCACGGGACAGGAGGACTCACAGATACGCAGTATTTT.

In this sample, this clonotype turned up many times. The rearrangement uses TRBV4-2 and TRBJ1-6, with no clear D. The germline V gene has CDR1 LGHNA and CDR2 YNFKEQ. The CDR3 sequence is 14 residues long. Trimming pared 1 base from V and 10 bases from J, leaving 11 bases between. CDR3 bases: TGTGCCAGCAGCCAAGGCGGGCCGGGGTCACCCCTCCACTTT. Translating gives CASSQGGPGSPLHF.

This clonotype was seen at least ten times. The CDR3 loop reads CASSSFFFVDQPQHF. The CDR3, as DNA: TGTGCCAGCAGTTCCTTCTTTTTTGTGGATCAGCCCCAGCATTTT. The chain couples TRBV28 to TRBJ1-5; no clear D. The CDR3 length is 15 residues. The germline CDR1 and CDR2 sequences are MDHEN and SYDVKM. Between the trimmed V and J ends, which lost 4 bases and 5 bases, there was a span of 15 bases.

This clonotype was recorded at least ten times. The chain recombines TRBV27 with TRBJ2-2; no firm D call. CDR1 is MNHEY and CDR2 is SMNVEV in the germline V gene (reference sequence). The length of the CDR3 is 14 residues. Trimming removed 2 bases from V and 9 bases from J, with 13 bases in between. CDR3 DNA sequence: TGTGCCAGCAGTTTAACGGCAAGTTTCCGGGAGCTGTTTTTT. As protein: CASSLTASFRELFF.

This clonotype came up many times. The V and J genes are TRBV7-9 and TRBJ2-5, with D maybe TRBD2 (6 bases). From germline, CDR1 is SEHNR and CDR2 FQNEAQ (reference sequence). The CDR3 consists of 14 residues. CDR3 sequence (DNA): TGTTGGAGCAGCGATAGCGGCCCTCGGGAGACCCAGTACTTC. It translates to CWSSDSGPRETQYF.

In its sample, this clonotype was seen many times. The rearrangement links TRBV7-2 to TRBJ2-1; TRBD1 might be the D (6 bases). From germline, CDR1 is SGHTA and CDR2 FQGNSA. The length of the CDR3 is 13 residues. Trimming removed 8 bases from V and 4 bases from J, with 12 bases in between. The CDR3 nucleotides read TGTGCCAGCGGGACAAGCAGATACAATGAGCAGTTCTTC. Its protein product is CASGTSRYNEQFF.

This clonotype was counted at least ten times. The CDR3 is CASSLSLQETQYF. The CDR3 nucleotides are TGCGCCAGCAGCTTGAGTCTACAAGAGACCCAGTACTTC. This chain connects TRBV5-1 to TRBJ2-5; no reliable D call. V gave up 1 base and J gave up 2 bases, with 6 bases separating them. This CDR3 comprises 13 residues. The V gene's germline CDR1 is SGHRS and CDR2 YFSETQ.

This clonotype occurred many times. The chain carries TRBV20-1 and TRBJ2-2; 11 nucleotides agree with TRBD2. The V gene end was trimmed by 7 bases and the J gene end by 8 bases; junction bases not matched to a gene: 9. From germline, CDR1 is DFQATT and CDR2 SNEGSKA (reference sequence). The CDR3 has 14 amino acids. The CDR3 loop reads CSVPSGRWRGELFF. In DNA, the CDR3 is TGCAGTGTCCCTAGCGGGAGGTGGAGAGGGGAGCTGTTTTTT.

The rearrangement links TRBV28 to TRBJ2-1; weak D call: TRBD2 (6 bases). The CDR3 sequence is 14 residues long. V gave up 6 bases and J gave up 10 bases, with 19 bases separating them. Germline V gene lookup returns CDR1 MDHEN and CDR2 SYDVKM. CDR3 DNA: TGTGCCAGCAGCCCCGCCCCCATAGCGGAGGAGCAGTTCTTC. It codes for CASSPAPIAEEQFF.

This clonotype was recorded at least ten times. The chain has TRBV6-1 and TRBJ2-2; 10 bases fit TRBD1. J lost 2 bases, V lost 3 bases, and 3 bases had no gene match. Germline CDR1 is MNHNS and CDR2 is SASEGT. This CDR3 has 16 residues. The DNA for the CDR3 is TGTGCCAGCAGTGAGACAGGGGGCTATAACACCGGGGAGCTGTTTTTT. This translates into CASSETGGYNTGELFF.

This clonotype was picked up a small number of times. The chain uses TRBV6-2 or TRBV6-3 and TRBJ2-7; 9 nucleotides line up with TRBD1. The CDR3 loop spans 14 amino acids. The V gene end was trimmed by 1 base and the J gene end by 2 bases; junction bases not matched to a gene: 0. CDR1 and CDR2 (germline): MNHEY, SVGEGT. The chain's CDR3 is CASSYWDRAYEQYF. The DNA of the CDR3 is TGTGCCAGCAGTTACTGGGACAGGGCCTACGAGCAGTACTTC.

This clonotype showed up many times. The genes are TRBV7-9 and TRBJ1-2; no clear D gene. The CDR3 spans 15 residues. Between the trimmed V and J ends, which lost 1 base and 2 bases, there was a span of 11 bases. The germline CDR1 and CDR2 sequences are SEHNR and FQNEAQ (reference sequence). DNA for the CDR3: TGTGCCAGCAGCTTAGTGGCAGCGACAAACTATGGCTACACCTTC. Translating it yields CASSLVAATNYGYTF.

In this sample, this clonotype turned up many times. The CDR3 spells CASSHYSGGNQETQYF. The CDR3 DNA reads as TGCGCCAGCAGCCATTATAGCGGGGGCAACCAAGAGACCCAGTACTTC. The V and J genes are TRBV4-1 and TRBJ2-5; 9 nucleotides agree with TRBD2. The trim removed 3 bases at V and 0 bases at J, leaving 5 bases unmatched. CDR3 length: 16 residues. Germline CDR1 and CDR2: MGHRA and YSYEKL.

This clonotype was detected ten times or more. V and J are TRBV24-1 and TRBJ2-2; 14 bases are a match to TRBD2. CDR1 is KGHDR and CDR2 is SFDVKD in the germline V gene. CDR3 size: 18 residues. V lost 3 bases to trimming and J lost 1 base; unmatched junction nucleotides: 3. CDR3 region: CATSDPGLAGVNTGELFF. CDR3 DNA sequence: TGTGCCACCAGTGATCCGGGACTAGCGGGAGTGAACACCGGGGAGCTGTTTTTT.

The table lists this clonotype with many counts. The CDR3 region has the DNA TGTGCCGCCCGGGACAGGGCTTCCAATGAGCAGTTCTTC. Protein: CAARDRASNEQFF. The rearrangement joins TRBV25-1 to TRBJ2-1; 9 nucleotides agree with TRBD1. The germline V gene encodes CDR1 MGHDK and CDR2 SYGVNS. Germline trimming cut 11 bases from V and 6 bases from J; bases unmatched to any gene: 8. This CDR3 contains 13 residues.

With respect to this clonotype: A read error is possible here, since a much larger clone lies one base away. The rearrangement uses TRBV20-1 and TRBJ1-1; D not certain. V lost 3 bases to trimming and J lost 6 bases, with 8 bases between them. Looked up from germline, CDR1 is DFQATT and CDR2 is SNEGSKA (reference sequence). This CDR3 is 11 amino acids long. The chain's CDR3 is CSASVDSEAFF. The CDR3 nucleotides are TGCAGTGCTAGTGTGGACTCTGAAGCTTTCTTT.

This clonotype was picked up a small number of times. The rearrangement links TRBV7-8 to TRBJ2-1, with D unclear. Germline lookup yields CDR1 SGHVS and CDR2 FQNEAQ. The ends were cut back, 6 bases at V and 5 bases at J, with 17 bases in the middle. CDR3 size: 15 residues. The CDR3 region has the DNA TGTGCCAGCAGTCAAATGTGGGGTTTAGACAATGAGCAGTTCTTC. Amino acids: CASSQMWGLDNEQFF.

This clonotype was observed at least ten times. The V call is TRBV3-1, the J call TRBJ2-1, with 8 bases lining up with TRBD2. V lost 0 bases, J lost 12 bases, and 13 bases stayed unmatched. In germline, CDR1 is LGHDT, CDR2 YNNKEL (reference sequence). The CDR3 contains 16 residues. The CDR3 is CASSQDLAGGSGVQFF. CDR3 coding DNA: TGTGCCAGCAGCCAAGATCTGGCGGGAGGCTCCGGGGTGCAGTTCTTC.

The table lists this clonotype with many counts. The V call is TRBV2, the J call TRBJ2-1, with TRBD2 matching over 7 bases. The CDR3 is 19 residues long. The V gene's germline CDR1 is SNHLY and CDR2 FYNNEI. The V and J ends lost 1 base and 5 bases, in that order; junction bases with no gene match: 17. The CDR3 region has the DNA TGTGCCAGCAGTGAAGGGGGCCGGGACGTCTGGGACTACGACAATGAGCAGTTCTTC. Amino acid sequence: CASSEGGRDVWDYDNEQFF.

The genes are TRBV12-5 and TRBJ2-1; D perhaps matches TRBD2 (6 bases). V was shortened by 3 bases and J by 5 bases, with 11 bases between the two germline ends. This CDR3 spans 14 amino acids. Germline V gene sequence: CDR1 LGHNT, CDR2 FRNRAP. For the CDR3, the DNA is TGTGCTAGTGGTTTAGGGAGGACTGACAATGAGCAGTTCTTC. It translates to CASGLGRTDNEQFF.

At least ten counts were recorded for this clonotype. This rearrangement joins TRBV12-3 or TRBV12-4 to TRBJ2-1; 10 bases line up with TRBD1. The ends lost 5 bases at V and 6 bases at J; junction bases unmatched: 10. The CDR3 spans 16 residues. CDR3 DNA sequence: TGTGCCAGCAGTCACCCCGGGACAGGGGAGGTCAATGAGCAGTTCTTC. It translates to CASSHPGTGEVNEQFF.

This clonotype was recorded many times. This rearrangement joins TRBV29-1 to TRBJ2-5; 11 positions match TRBD2. The CDR3 is 14 amino acids. Germline trimming cut 7 bases from V and 3 bases from J; bases unmatched to any gene: 7. Germline CDR1 reads SQVTM; CDR2 reads ANQGSEA. The CDR3 reads CSDIVAGGEETQYF. The DNA for the CDR3 is TGCAGCGATATCGTAGCGGGGGGGGAAGAGACCCAGTACTTC. The variable domain in full, with the rest retrieved from reference TRBV29-1 and TRBJ2-5, is SAVISQKPSRDICQRGTSLTIQCQVDSQVTMMFWYRQQPGQSLTLIATANQGSEATYESGFVIDKFPISRPNLTFSTLTVSNMSPEDSSIYLCSDIVAGGEETQYFGPGTRLLVL.

The chain uses TRBV18 and TRBJ2-3, with no clear D. The germline gives CDR1 KGHSH, CDR2 LQKENI. This CDR3 is 17 amino acids long. Deletions cut 3 bases from V and 3 bases from J, with 19 bases between. CDR3 loop: CASSPDGEVDGTDTQYF. The CDR3 DNA follows: TGTGCCAGCTCACCCGATGGGGAAGTGGACGGTACAGATACGCAGTATTTT.

The sample holds many counts of this clonotype. The chain uses TRBV28 and TRBJ2-7; 8 positions match TRBD1. J was trimmed by 1 base and V by 8 bases; bases with no gene match: 1. The CDR3 has 12 amino acids. CDR1 and CDR2 from the germline V gene are MDHEN and SYDVKM. The CDR3 loop reads CASRTGSYEQYF. The CDR3 nucleotides read TGTGCCAGCCGGACAGGGTCCTACGAGCAGTACTTC.

The sample holds many counts of this clonotype. J is TRBJ2-3 and V is TRBV5-6; no reliable D call. The CDR3 spans 13 residues. Deletions cut 1 base from V and 9 bases from J, with 12 bases between. The V gene's germline CDR1 is SGHDT and CDR2 YYEEEE. CDR3 in amino acids: CASSLILDETQYF. The CDR3 DNA reads TGTGCCAGCAGCTTGATTCTTGATGAGACGCAGTATTTT. The full variable domain, with the rest looked up from reference TRBV5-6 and TRBJ2-3, is DAGVTQSPTHLIKTRGQQVTLRCSPKSGHDTVSWYQQALGQGPQFIFQYYEEEERQRGNFPDRFSGHQFPNYSSELNVNALLLGDSALYLCASSLILDETQYFGPGTRLTVL.

This clonotype occurred many times. J is TRBJ2-2 and V is TRBV20-1; 8 nucleotides agree with TRBD2. Looked up from germline, CDR1 is DFQATT and CDR2 is SNEGSKA (reference sequence). The ends lost 0 bases at V and 1 base at J; junction bases unmatched: 4. The CDR3 runs 16 residues. CDR3 protein: CSARDLLAGNTGELFF. As DNA, the CDR3 is TGCAGTGCTAGAGATCTTCTAGCGGGGAACACCGGGGAGCTGTTTTTT.

The V and J genes are TRBV10-3 and TRBJ2-3, with D possibly matching TRBD1 (5 bases). CDR1 and CDR2 from the germline V gene are ENHRY and SYGVKD. Trimming shortened V by 3 bases and J by 6 bases, and 7 bases separated the two germline ends. CDR3 size: 12 residues. CDR3 sequence (DNA): TGTGCCATCAGTGACACAGGCGATACGCAGTATTTT. It encodes CAISDTGDTQYF.